The rows below give T cell receptor beta chains drawn from one sample of a study of T cell repertoires in ileal Crohn's disease. Here immunoSEQ multiplex PCR was the method, and the copy in TCRdb shows in-frame clones only, minus some. The repertoire has fewer than 4,500 clones, 75% to 90% of them found once; the top ten carry 13%. The material sequenced was ileal tissue. These receptors all come from an adult with Crohn's disease. CDR3s include the opening cysteine and the closing phenylalanine or tryptophan. A D gene is named only where the DNA matches it firmly. Where a row states a size, it is once, few, many or the class of an expanded clone; other rows omit it.

cdr3_length j_call v_call d_call clone_size cdr3_nt cdr3_aa
16 TRBJ2-3 TRBV6-4 NA NA TGTGCCAGCCGGGCGCGTGCTTCGGACAGCACAGATACGCAGTATTTT CASRARASDSTDTQYF
12 TRBJ1-1 TRBV28 NA NA TGTGCCAGCAGCGGACCGAACACTGAAGCTTTCTTT CASSGPNTEAFF
15 TRBJ2-6 TRBV30 NA NA TGTGCCTGGAGTGTGGGAGTCTCTGGGGCCAACGTCCTGACTTTC CAWSVGVSGANVLTF
15 TRBJ1-4 TRBV28 TRBD1 NA TGTGCCAGCAGTACCTTAGGAGGGGGCGGTGAAAAACTGTTTTTT CASSTLGGGGEKLFF
13 TRBJ1-5 TRBV7-8 NA large TGTGCCAGCGTCCCCGAGGGCAATCAGCCCCAGCATTTT CASVPEGNQPQHF
12 TRBJ1-1 TRBV30 TRBD1 NA TGTGCCGGAGGTTGGGACAGGGGTGAAGCTTTCTTT CAGGWDRGEAFF
15 TRBJ1-3 TRBV9 NA NA TGTGCCAGCAGCCCCGCTATGGAGGGTAGAAACACCATATATTTT CASSPAMEGRNTIYF
15 TRBJ2-5 TRBV18 TRBD2 NA TGTGCCAGCTCACGACTAGCGGGAGAGCTAGAGACCCAGTACTTC CASSRLAGELETQYF
13 TRBJ2-1 TRBV7-2 NA NA TGTGCCAGCAGCTTAGCGGGGAACAATGAGCAGTTCTTC CASSLAGNNEQFF
17 TRBJ2-1 TRBV11-1 TRBD2 NA TGTGCCAGCAGCCCCCGAGAGGGCGGGAGCTCCTACAATGAGCAGTTCTTC CASSPREGGSSYNEQFF
13 TRBJ1-2 TRBV28 NA NA TGTGCCAGCAGTGGCGGGTCAGAACATGGCTACACCTTC CASSGGSEHGYTF
16 TRBJ2-6 TRBV4-3 NA NA TGCGCCAGCAGCCAAGACGTGGGCTCTGGGGCCAACGTCCTGACTTTC CASSQDVGSGANVLTF
15 TRBJ1-1 TRBV28 TRBD1 NA TGTGCCAGCAGCCGCTCACAGGGGGCGAACACTGAAGCTTTCTTT CASSRSQGANTEAFF
11 TRBJ1-1 TRBV29-1 NA NA TGCAGCGCCGCACAGGGCCCTGAAGCTTTCTTT CSAAQGPEAFF